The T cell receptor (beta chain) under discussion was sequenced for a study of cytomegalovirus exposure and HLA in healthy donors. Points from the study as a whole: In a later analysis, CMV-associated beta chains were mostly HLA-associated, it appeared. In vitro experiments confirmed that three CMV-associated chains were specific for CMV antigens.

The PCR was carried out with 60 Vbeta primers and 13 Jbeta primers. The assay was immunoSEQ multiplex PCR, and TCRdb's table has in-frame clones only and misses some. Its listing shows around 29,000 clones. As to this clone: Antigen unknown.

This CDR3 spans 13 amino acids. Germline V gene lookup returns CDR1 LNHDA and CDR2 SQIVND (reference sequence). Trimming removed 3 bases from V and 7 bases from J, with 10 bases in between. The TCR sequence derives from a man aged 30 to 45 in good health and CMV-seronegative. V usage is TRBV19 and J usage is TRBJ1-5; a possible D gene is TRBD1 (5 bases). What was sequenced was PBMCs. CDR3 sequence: CASSMQGLQPQHF. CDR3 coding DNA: TGTGCCAGTAGTATGCAGGGTTTGCAGCCCCAGCATTTT.